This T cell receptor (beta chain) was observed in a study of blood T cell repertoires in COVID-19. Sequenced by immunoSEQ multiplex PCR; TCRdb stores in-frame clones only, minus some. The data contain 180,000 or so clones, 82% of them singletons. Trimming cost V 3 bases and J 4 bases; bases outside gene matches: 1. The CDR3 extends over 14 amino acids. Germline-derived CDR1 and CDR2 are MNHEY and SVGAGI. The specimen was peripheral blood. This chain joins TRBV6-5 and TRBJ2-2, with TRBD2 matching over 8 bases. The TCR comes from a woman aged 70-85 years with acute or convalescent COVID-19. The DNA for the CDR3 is TGTGCCAGCAGTTATGGGACTAGCACCGGGGAGCTGTTTTTT. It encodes CASSYGTSTGELFF.